Each of the 13 T cell receptor beta chains below was sequenced from the same sample in a study of OX40 agonist ivuxolimab in advanced cancers. Profiled with immunoSEQ multiplex PCR; TCRdb holds only in-frame clones, not every one. Of tens of thousands of clones detected, approximately 90% appear once; the ten largest clones hold around 25%. The sequencing used CD4+ or CD8+ T cells sorted from blood, collected in a trial of the OX40 agonist ivuxolimab. The receptors were gathered from an adult with an advanced solid tumor such as melanoma, head and neck, liver or kidney cancer.

The V and J genes are TRBV14 and TRBJ2-7; TRBD1 agrees at 7 bases. Trimming cost V 4 bases and J 1 base; bases outside gene matches: 1. Looked up from germline, CDR1 is SGHDN and CDR2 is FVKESK. This CDR3 has 13 residues. The CDR3 nucleotides are TGTGCCAGCAGCCCGGACAGGTCCTACGAGCAGTACTTC. It encodes CASSPDRSYEQYF. Filled out from reference TRBV14 and TRBJ2-7, the complete variable domain reads EAGVTQFPSHSVIEKGQTVTLRCDPISGHDNLYWYRRVMGKEIKFLLHFVKESKQDESGMPNNRFLAERTGGTYSTLKVQPAELEDSGVYFCASSPDRSYEQYFGPGTRLTVT.

The chain recombines TRBV10-1 with TRBJ1-5; unclear D gene. Trimming left V 10 bases short and J 0 bases short, with 13 bases between. CDR1 is WNHNN and CDR2 is SYGVQD in the germline V gene (reference sequence). The CDR3 runs 14 residues. This chain's CDR3 is CAKYVGSSNQPQHF. CDR3 DNA sequence: TGCGCCAAATACGTTGGGAGTAGCAATCAGCCCCAGCATTTT.

This clone has more than one count but fewer than ten. V usage is TRBV4-1 and J usage is TRBJ1-1, with D tentatively TRBD1 (5 bases). Germline lookup yields CDR1 MGHRA and CDR2 YSYEKL. This CDR3 is 16 amino acids long. Trimming left V 0 bases short and J 1 base short, with 12 bases between. For the CDR3, the DNA is TGCGCCAGCAGCCAAGATTGGCAGGGTGGGAACACTGAAGCTTTCTTT. This encodes CASSQDWQGGNTEAFF.

In DNA form, the CDR3 reads TGCGCCAGCAGCTTGGACGGGGGGGGCGAGCAGTACTTC. It translates to CASSLDGGGEQYF. This chain links TRBV5-1 with TRBJ2-7; 8 bases are a match to TRBD2. Germline CDR1 reads SGHRS; CDR2 reads YFSETQ. The V and J ends lost 0 bases and 6 bases, in that order; junction bases with no gene match: 2. The CDR3 runs to 13 residues.

The CDR3 DNA reads TGCGCCAGCAGTGACATGGGGGGTTGGGCACCCCTCCACTTT. It codes for CASSDMGGWAPLHF. This sequence joins TRBV10-1 and TRBJ1-6; weak D call: TRBD1 (5 bases). CDR3 length: 14 residues. V lost 3 bases and J lost 11, with 14 bases in between. CDR1 WNHNN and CDR2 SYGVQD come from the germline V gene (reference sequence).

This sequence joins TRBV7-3 and TRBJ2-5; D gene unclear. The ends were cut back, 0 bases at V and 9 bases at J, with 11 bases in the middle. The germline V gene has CDR1 SGHTA and CDR2 FQGTGA. The CDR3 has 13 residues. The CDR3 region has the DNA TGTGCCAGCAGCTTAACGTCTAGGCTGCCCCAGTACTTC. The encoded protein is CASSLTSRLPQYF. Full variable domain (remainder filled in from reference TRBV7-3 and TRBJ2-5): GAGVSQTPSNKVTEKGKYVELRCDPISGHTALYWYRQSLGQGPEFLIYFQGTGAADDSGLPNDRFFAVRPEGSVSTLKIQRTERGDSAVYLCASSLTSRLPQYFGPGTRLLVL.

Note on this clone: The germline gene is not matched at one end of the junction; a read error may be the cause. V is TRBV27 and J is TRBJ2-1, with 7 bases matching TRBD1. Germline V gene data show CDR1 as MNHEY and CDR2 as SMNVEV (reference sequence). This CDR3 contains 13 residues. The CDR3 DNA reads TGTGCCAGTAGTTTTGACAGGGCTAATGAGCAGTTCTTC. It is translated as CASSFDRANEQFF.

The V call is TRBV7-2, the J call TRBJ2-1, with D tentatively TRBD1 (6 bases). The CDR3 spans 14 residues. CDR1 is SGHTA and CDR2 is FQGNSA in the germline V gene. V lost 5 bases and J 8 bases, leaving 16 bases between the germline ends. In nucleotides, the CDR3 is TGTGCCAGCAGCCGAACGATGGGGACATATGAGCAGTTCTTC. This translates into CASSRTMGTYEQFF.

CDR3 coding DNA: TGTGCCAGCAGTTATCTATCTTCGGCAGAAGCAAGCAATCAGCCCCAGCATTTT. Residues: CASSYLSSAEASNQPQHF. The V and J genes are TRBV27 and TRBJ1-5; unclear D gene. Trimming took 4 bases from V and 1 from J, leaving 20 bases between them. The CDR3 extends over 18 amino acids. CDR1 is MNHEY and CDR2 is SMNVEV in the germline V gene (reference sequence).

The chain carries TRBV5-4 and TRBJ2-7; 8 nucleotides line up with TRBD2. The CDR3 totals 15 residues. CDR1 and CDR2 from the germline V gene are SGHNT and YYREEE (reference sequence). V was clipped by 2 bases and J by 12 bases; unmatched bases: 16. CDR3 in amino acids: CASSFGGGPLRAGYF. The CDR3 DNA reads TGTGCCAGCAGCTTCGGGGGGGGTCCCCTACGAGCTGGGTACTTC.

The V gene is TRBV27, the J gene TRBJ2-7, with 8 bases that match TRBD1. This CDR3 contains 15 residues. The J segment lost 4 bases and the V segment lost 5 bases, leaving 10 bases of the junction unmatched. Germline V CDR1 and CDR2: MNHEY, SMNVEV (reference sequence). The CDR3 coding sequence is TGTGCCAGCAGTGTAGCCCGACAGGGGAAGTACGAGCAGTACTTC. This gives the protein CASSVARQGKYEQYF.

The chain couples TRBV30 to TRBJ1-5, with TRBD1 as a possible D gene (5 bases). The ends were cut back, 5 bases at V and 1 base at J, with 15 bases in the middle. The germline CDR1 and CDR2 sequences are GTSNPN and SVGIG (reference sequence). The CDR3 has 15 residues. The CDR3 nucleotides read TGTGCCTGGGGCCCCGGCGGGGCAAGCAATCAGCCCCAGCATTTT. Translating it yields CAWGPGGASNQPQHF.

This chain links TRBV30 with TRBJ1-2; D is perhaps TRBD1 (5 bases). The V gene's germline CDR1 is GTSNPN and CDR2 SVGIG (reference sequence). V shed 3 bases and J shed 4 bases, with 15 bases lying between them. The CDR3 has 14 amino acids. For the CDR3, the DNA is TGTGCCTGGAGGGGGGACGGATCCTCCTATGGCTACACCTTC. It codes for CAWRGDGSSYGYTF.